The clone carrying this T cell receptor (beta chain) was picked up one time. This specimen belongs to a study of cytomegalovirus exposure and HLA in healthy donors. V trimming: 0 bases; J trimming: 7 bases; junction bases outside the gene matches: 8. Germline V gene sequence: CDR1 SGHRS, CDR2 YFSETQ. The CDR3 is made up of 15 amino acids. Assay: immunoSEQ multiplex PCR; the TCRdb copy retains only in-frame clones and omits some. Among 150,000 to 250,000 clones listed, around 84% were seen once. The specimen sequenced was PBMCs. This TCR was recovered from a woman in her twenties or thirties in good health and CMV-seropositive. The chain employs TRBV5-1 and TRBJ2-7; 9 bases are a match to TRBD2. The CDR3 nucleotides read TGCGCCAGCAGCTTGGAGGCGGGAGGGCCCAAGGAGCAGTACTTC. Residues: CASSLEAGGPKEQYF.